The next 18 T cell receptor beta chains were all read from a single sample in a study of control samples from healthy donors and cancer patients (dated by TCRdb to the early 2020s). The method behind the library was the immunoSEQ multiplex PCR assay. TCRdb's version of the immuneACCESS table is confined to in-frame rearrangements and falls short of the full clone set. An unresolved V gene accounts for under half of the shortfall where checked; the remainder is of unknown origin. The sample table lists about 80,000 clones, 80% to 90% of them with a count of one. The ten largest clones take up around 10% of the sample. Material: PBMCs. These receptors originate from a man between 60 and 70 years old with head and neck cancer.

The chain recombines TRBV20-1 with TRBJ1-4; 9 bases line up with TRBD1. There are 14 residues in the CDR3. Germline assignment: CDR1 DFQATT and CDR2 SNEGSKA (reference sequence). V gave up 3 bases and J gave up 12 bases; unmatched junction bases: 11. CDR3 loop: CSASGDREHVELFF. The CDR3 coding sequence is TGCAGTGCTAGTGGGGACAGGGAGCATGTGGAACTGTTTTTT.

This clone was counted a few times. This sequence joins TRBV15 and TRBJ1-1; possibly TRBD1 for D (6 bases). V gave up 1 base and J gave up 3 bases, with 6 bases separating them. The CDR3 totals 13 residues. Germline-derived CDR1 and CDR2 are LNHNV and YYDKDF (reference sequence). CDR3: CATSRAGDTEAFF. For the CDR3, the DNA is TGTGCCACCAGCAGAGCAGGGGACACTGAAGCTTTCTTT.

This chain uses TRBV18 with TRBJ2-3; a possible D gene is TRBD1 (5 bases). The V gene's germline CDR1 is KGHSH and CDR2 LQKENI. The V end lost 7 bases, the J end lost 3 bases, and 14 bases lay between the germline ends. The CDR3 runs 14 residues. The CDR3 bases are TGTGCCAGCTTAGCAGGGCTCGGAACAGATACGCAGTATTTT. It translates to CASLAGLGTDTQYF.

The chain joins TRBV2 to TRBJ1-5; TRBD1 matches at 8 bases. CDR3 size: 14 residues. The V gene end was trimmed by 6 bases and the J gene end by 5 bases; junction bases not matched to a gene: 6. Germline V CDR1 and CDR2: SNHLY, FYNNEI. CDR3 sequence: CASSPQGVDQPQHF. Here the CDR3 DNA reads TGTGCCAGCAGCCCACAGGGGGTGGATCAGCCCCAGCATTTT.

This clone appeared once. Germline and junction disagree at one end, which may indicate a read error. This sequence joins TRBV4-1 and TRBJ2-3, with D perhaps matching TRBD2 (5 bases). Germline V gene lookup returns CDR1 MGHRA and CDR2 YSYEKL. The CDR3 sequence is 17 residues long. The DNA of the CDR3 is TGCCCCAGCAGCCGCCCAGGCGGCGGAGGATACACAGATACGCAGTATTTT. As protein: CPSSRPGGGGYTDTQYF.

V and J are TRBV29-1 and TRBJ2-5; 9 positions match TRBD2. The germline V gene encodes CDR1 SQVTM and CDR2 ANQGSEA. This CDR3 spans 12 amino acids. Losses at the gene ends were 6 bases for V and 4 bases for J; bases not matched to a gene: 3. Written as DNA, the CDR3 is TGCAGCGTCGTAGCGGGAGTAGAGACCCAGTACTTC. Residues: CSVVAGVETQYF.

The chain is built from TRBV2 and TRBJ1-4, with 8 bases aligning to TRBD1. With V trimmed by 2 bases and J by 8 bases, 10 bases remained unmatched. The CDR3 has 16 amino acids. Germline V gene sequence: CDR1 SNHLY, CDR2 FYNNEI. CDR3 amino acids: CASSERPGGAGEKLFF. Written as DNA, the CDR3 is TGTGCCAGCAGTGAACGACCAGGGGGCGCGGGGGAAAAACTGTTTTTT. The variable domain in full, completed from reference TRBV2 and TRBJ1-4, reads EPEVTQTPSHQVTQMGQEVILRCVPISNHLYFYWYRQILGQKVEFLVSFYNNEISEKSEIFDDQFSVERPDGSNFTLKIRSTKLEDSAMYFCASSERPGGAGEKLFFGSGTQLSVL.

The V and J genes are TRBV11-2 and TRBJ1-2, with D maybe TRBD1 (6 bases). CDR3 length equals 13 residues. Germline CDR1 SGHAT, CDR2 FQNNGV. Trimming left V 4 bases short and J 8 bases short, with 14 bases between. The CDR3 DNA reads TGTGCCAGCAGCTGGACACAGGGAGGCGGCTACACCTTC. Its translation is CASSWTQGGGYTF. Based on the CDR3 plus reference TRBV11-2 and TRBJ1-2, the full variable domain is EAGVAQSPRYKIIEKRQSVAFWCNPISGHATLYWYQQILGQGPKLLIQFQNNGVVDDSQLPKDRFSAERLKGVDSTLKIQPAKLEDSAVYLCASSWTQGGGYTFGSGTRLTVV.

This rearrangement joins TRBV30 to TRBJ2-3; D unresolved. Trimming removed 2 bases at V and 2 bases at J, with 2 bases between. Germline assignment: CDR1 GTSNPN and CDR2 SVGIG (reference sequence). The CDR3 loop spans 11 amino acids. The CDR3 sequence is CAWSPTDTQYF. The DNA of the CDR3 is TGTGCCTGGAGTCCCACAGATACGCAGTATTTT.

J is TRBJ1-6 and V is TRBV4-1; TRBD1 agrees at 9 bases. This CDR3 comprises 16 residues. Germline CDR1 reads MGHRA; CDR2 reads YSYEKL. V lost 1 base, J lost 7 bases, and 5 bases stayed unmatched. The CDR3 protein is CASSQAGTGPNSPLHF. The CDR3 nucleotides read TGCGCCAGCAGCCAAGCCGGGACAGGGCCCAATTCACCCCTCCACTTT.

The rearrangement uses TRBV19 and TRBJ1-1, with a possible D match to TRBD1 (6 bases). Germline V CDR1 and CDR2: LNHDA, SQIVND (reference sequence). V was cut by 4 bases and J by 5 bases, with 20 bases left in between. There are 16 residues in the CDR3. DNA for the CDR3: TGTGCCAGTAGTACCCGGACAGTTGGGAAGGGGACTGAAGCTTTCTTT. It specifies CASSTRTVGKGTEAFF.

The rearrangement joins TRBV19 to TRBJ1-2, with D tentatively TRBD1 (5 bases). This CDR3 has 16 amino acids. Trimming took 4 bases from V and 1 from J, leaving 16 bases between them. Looked up from germline, CDR1 is LNHDA and CDR2 is SQIVND (reference sequence). In DNA form, the CDR3 reads TGTGCCAGTAGTACGACCGGGACGGCGTTTAACTATGGCTACACCTTC. Translation: CASSTTGTAFNYGYTF.

The chain has TRBV15 and TRBJ2-1, with D perhaps TRBD2 (6 bases). V gave up 0 bases and J gave up 8 bases, with 17 bases separating them. The CDR3 runs 16 residues. Germline CDR1 reads LNHNV; CDR2 reads YYDKDF (reference sequence). The CDR3 region is CATSREPGRANDEQFF. The CDR3 DNA sequence: TGTGCCACCAGCAGAGAACCCGGGAGAGCAAATGATGAGCAGTTCTTC.

This clone was detected only a few times. The chain is built from TRBV4-1 and TRBJ1-2; 9 nucleotides match TRBD1. J gave up 6 bases and V 4 bases, and 9 bases lay outside the gene matches. The CDR3 runs to 15 residues. Germline CDR1 reads MGHRA; CDR2 reads YSYEKL. CDR3 amino acids: CASSLVIGTGNGYTF. In DNA, the CDR3 is TGCGCCAGCAGCCTCGTAATCGGGACAGGGAATGGCTACACCTTC.

The V call is TRBV6-6, the J call TRBJ2-1; unclear D gene. Germline assignment: CDR1 MNHNY and CDR2 SVGAGI (reference sequence). There are 15 residues in the CDR3. Trimming cost V 0 bases and J 4 bases, with 10 bases left between them. CDR3 amino acids: CASSYSGTEYNEQFF. The CDR3 nucleotides read TGTGCCAGCAGTTACTCGGGAACAGAGTACAATGAGCAGTTCTTC.

The DNA of the CDR3 is TGTGCCACCAGTGATCAGGGGGCCACCGGGGAGCTGTTTTTT. Encoded protein: CATSDQGATGELFF. This chain links TRBV24-1 with TRBJ2-2; 8 bases line up with TRBD1. The CDR3 extends over 14 amino acids. Germline V gene data show CDR1 as KGHDR and CDR2 as SFDVKD. V lost 3 bases to trimming and J lost 4 bases; unmatched junction nucleotides: 0.

This chain uses TRBV14 with TRBJ2-2; D gene uncertain. The CDR3 extends over 15 amino acids. V gave up 1 base and J gave up 3 bases, with 9 bases separating them. Per the germline V gene, CDR1 is SGHDN and CDR2 is FVKESK. CDR3 sequence: CASSQGIPYTGELFF. CDR3 DNA sequence: TGTGCCAGCAGCCAAGGAATTCCGTACACCGGGGAGCTGTTTTTT.

J is TRBJ2-4 and V is TRBV18; D ambiguous. Trimming took off 6 bases at V and 0 bases at J, with 9 bases between the two ends. Per germline, CDR1 KGHSH and CDR2 LQKENI. The CDR3 loop spans 14 amino acids. This CDR3 is CASSQEIAKNIQYF. The DNA of the CDR3 is TGTGCCAGCTCGCAAGAGATAGCCAAAAACATTCAGTACTTC.